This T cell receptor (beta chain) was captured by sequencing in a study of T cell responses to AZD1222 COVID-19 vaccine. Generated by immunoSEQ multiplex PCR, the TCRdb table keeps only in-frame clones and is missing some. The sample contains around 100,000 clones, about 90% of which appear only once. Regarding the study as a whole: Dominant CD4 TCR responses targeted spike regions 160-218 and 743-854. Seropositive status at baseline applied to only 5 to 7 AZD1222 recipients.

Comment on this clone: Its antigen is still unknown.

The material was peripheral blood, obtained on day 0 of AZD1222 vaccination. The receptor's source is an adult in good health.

The CDR3 region has the DNA TGTGCCAGCAGGGGACAGGGCGGTTCACCCCTCCACTTT. As protein: CASRGQGGSPLHF. The rearrangement links TRBV2 to TRBJ1-6; the match to TRBD1 covers 9 bases. The CDR3 extends over 13 amino acids. Germline V gene lookup returns CDR1 SNHLY and CDR2 FYNNEI. Trimming removed 6 bases from V and 9 bases from J; junction bases left unmatched: 3.